These 17 T cell receptor beta chains were all obtained from the same sample, sequenced in a study of tumor-infiltrating lymphocytes in primary liver carcinoma. Joint extraction of RNA and DNA used roughly 18-34 mg of bulk tissue that was unsorted. Making TCR beta cDNA involved approximately 520 ng total RNA and a constant-region primer. Generation of the TCR beta libraries relied on three nested multiplex PCR rounds using slightly modified ARM-PCR. Two initial PCR rounds of around 10 cycles each paired TRBV1-TRBV30 forward primers with a C-beta reverse primer. One entry per CDR3 protein, called by TCRdb with MiXCR from the multiplex PCR reads. The sample shows 20,000 to 30,000 distinct CDR3 sequences, roughly 80% of them seen only once. The sample comprised liver tumor tissue from sampling region 3. Subset defined: tumor region T3, left-lateral pole. The receptors were sampled from a man aged 40-50 years with primary liver carcinoma and hepatitis B virus infection.

A note on this clonotype: Sequence at one end of the junction differs from germline and may be a read error. The V gene is TRBV11-2, the J gene TRBJ2-7; weak D call: TRBD1 (6 bases). Germline CDR1 and CDR2: SGHAT and FQNNGV. The CDR3 has 14 residues. In DNA, the CDR3 is TGTGCCGGCAGCTTTACACTCACAGGGAACAAGCACTACTTC. As protein: CAGSFTLTGNKHYF.

Concerning this clonotype: Compared with germline, one end of the junction differs, possibly owing to a read error. The chain has TRBV12-3 or TRBV12-4 and TRBJ2-7, with D perhaps matching TRBD1 (6 bases). The CDR3 contains 15 residues. The chain's CDR3 is CTISLAAGVNYKQYF. As DNA, the CDR3 is TGTACCATCAGTTTAGCTGCAGGGGTTAACTACAAGCAGTACTTC.

CDR3 loop: CASSAQGLAGNKQFF. Written as DNA, the CDR3 is TGTGCCAGCAGCGCCCAGGGACTAGCAGGTAATAAGCAGTTCTTC. The chain links TRBV6-4 to TRBJ2-1; 9 nucleotides align to TRBD2. CDR1 MRHNA and CDR2 SNTAGT come from the germline V gene. The CDR3 has 15 amino acids. With 6 bases clipped from V and 11 bases from J, the junction kept 14 bases outside the gene matches.

About this clonotype itself: An end of the junction differs from the germline gene, which may be a read error. The J gene is TRBJ2-4, the V gene TRBV12-3 or TRBV12-4; D is unresolved. There are 12 residues in the CDR3. The CDR3: CTSSLSKNIQYF. The CDR3 region has the DNA TGTACCAGCAGTTTATCCAAAAACATTCAGTACTTC.

The V and J genes are TRBV11-2 and TRBJ2-7; 9 bases agree with TRBD1. The V segment lost 3 bases and the J segment 11 bases; nucleotides outside the gene matches: 17. Germline V lookup: CDR1 SGHAT, CDR2 FQNNGV. This CDR3 region has 16 residues. The CDR3 sequence is CASSFIQGAIHDDKYF. The CDR3 DNA follows: TGTGCCAGCAGCTTCATACAGGGGGCCATACATGACGATAAGTACTTC.

The gene calls are TRBV6-2 or TRBV6-3 and TRBJ1-1; D remains unclear. Trimming took off 6 bases at V and 3 bases at J, with 14 bases between the two ends. CDR1 is MNHEY and CDR2 is SVGEGT in the germline V gene. This CDR3 has 14 amino acids. CDR3 protein: CASSYPEQDTEAFF. CDR3 DNA: TGTGCCAGCAGCTACCCAGAGCAGGACACTGAAGCTTTCTTT.

With regard to this clonotype: The junction departs from germline at one end; a sequencing error may be responsible. The chain uses TRBV4-1 and TRBJ2-3, with a possible D match to TRBD2 (5 bases). Per germline, CDR1 MGHRA and CDR2 YSYEKL. This CDR3 has 19 residues. CDR3 sequence (DNA): TGCGCCAGCAGCCAATCGAACCAAGGTTTAACGGGCCTCCGGGATATGCAGTATTTT. Translation: CASSQSNQGLTGLRDMQYF.

Turning to this clonotype: A read error may produce the germline difference seen at one junction end. The CDR3 region is CASSFEQGSNQPQYF. For the CDR3, the DNA is TGTGCTAGCAGTTTTGAGCAAGGAAGCAATCAGCCCCAGTATTTT. The chain uses TRBV12-3 or TRBV12-4 and TRBJ1-5; D not resolved. TRBJ2-3 matches the DNA end more closely, so the J call is doubtful. CDR3 length: 15 residues.

This clonotype was seen just once. The junction departs from the called germline gene at one end, perhaps through a read error. This chain uses TRBV9 with TRBJ2-5, with TRBD1 matching 9 bases. This CDR3 is built from 15 residues. The germline CDR1 and CDR2 sequences are SGDLS and YYNGEE. This CDR3 is CASSPTGTGQGTQYF. CDR3 DNA: TGTGCCAGCAGCCCAACAGGGACAGGACAGGGGACCCAGTATTTC.

CDR3: CASSLDSVAGGLSGANVLTF. CDR3 DNA sequence: TGTGCCAGCAGCTTAGATTCGGTAGCGGGAGGCCTCTCTGGGGCCAACGTCCTGACTTTC. The chain couples TRBV11-2 to TRBJ2-6, with TRBD2 identical over 10 bases. The CDR3 runs to 20 residues. Unmatched junction bases numbered 8, after V lost 0 bases and J lost 0 bases. Per germline, CDR1 SGHAT and CDR2 FQNNGV.

This clonotype was counted many times. The CDR3 region has the DNA TGCGCCAGCAATGGGGAGTCCTACGAGCAGTACTTC. This codes for CASNGESYEQYF. V is TRBV5-1 and J is TRBJ2-7; D is possibly TRBD2 (5 bases). Germline V lookup: CDR1 SGHRS, CDR2 YFSETQ. The CDR3 sequence is 12 residues long. The germline V and J ends were trimmed by 6 bases and 1 base, with 8 bases remaining between them.

A word on this clonotype: Germline is not matched at one junction end, which may reflect a read error. The chain couples TRBV6-6 to TRBJ2-3; 15 nucleotides match TRBD2. Germline assignment: CDR1 MNHNY and CDR2 SVGAGI (reference sequence). This CDR3 spans 16 amino acids. This chain's CDR3 is CASGKGTSGRTNTQYF. Written as DNA, the CDR3 is TGTGCCAGCGGGAAAGGGACTAGCGGGAGGACGAATACGCAGTACTTT.

Details on this clonotype: One end of the junction varies from germline; a read error may be responsible. The V gene is TRBV12-3 or TRBV12-4, the J gene TRBJ2-2; TRBD1 matches 7 bases. The CDR3 has 14 amino acids. CDR3 sequence (DNA): TGTGCCAGCAGCCGCCACAAGGGGGCCGGGGAGCTGATTTTT. It specifies CASSRHKGAGELIF.

With regard to this clonotype: This CDR3 is missing its conserved last phenylalanine or tryptophan, likely due to a read error. V gene TRBV7-9 combines with J gene TRBJ1-4; D uncertain. CDR3 length: 16 amino acids. Germline CDR1 and CDR2: SEHNR and FQNEAQ (reference sequence). The CDR3 here is CASSSGRATANERLFI. The CDR3 coding sequence is TGTGCCAGCAGCTCCGGACGGGCTACGGCTAATGAAAGACTGTTTATT.

Concerning this clonotype: One junction end disagrees with the germline gene, perhaps due to a read error. The V gene is TRBV12-3 or TRBV12-4, the J gene TRBJ1-6, with D unclear. The CDR3 is made up of 12 amino acids. CDR3 sequence: CASSLKNSPFQF. In nucleotides, the CDR3 is TGTGCCAGCAGTTTAAAGAATTCACCATTCCAGTTT.

This clonotype was counted at least ten times. This chain links TRBV24-1 with TRBJ2-5; 13 positions match TRBD2. The CDR3 extends over 17 amino acids. CDR1 is KGHDR and CDR2 is SFDVKD in the germline V gene. With V trimmed by 2 bases and J by 2 bases, 4 bases remained unmatched. The CDR3 DNA is TGTGCCACCAGTGATTCGGGGACTAGCGGGGCTCAAGAGACCCAGTACTTC. This gives the protein CATSDSGTSGAQETQYF.

The V gene is TRBV28, the J gene TRBJ2-7; the match to TRBD2 covers 7 bases. This CDR3 contains 14 residues. J gave up 7 bases and V 2 bases, and 8 bases lay outside the gene matches. In germline, CDR1 is MDHEN, CDR2 SYDVKM. DNA for the CDR3: TGTGCCAGCAGTTTAATGGCGGGAGACTATGAGCAGTACTTC. This sequence encodes CASSLMAGDYEQYF.